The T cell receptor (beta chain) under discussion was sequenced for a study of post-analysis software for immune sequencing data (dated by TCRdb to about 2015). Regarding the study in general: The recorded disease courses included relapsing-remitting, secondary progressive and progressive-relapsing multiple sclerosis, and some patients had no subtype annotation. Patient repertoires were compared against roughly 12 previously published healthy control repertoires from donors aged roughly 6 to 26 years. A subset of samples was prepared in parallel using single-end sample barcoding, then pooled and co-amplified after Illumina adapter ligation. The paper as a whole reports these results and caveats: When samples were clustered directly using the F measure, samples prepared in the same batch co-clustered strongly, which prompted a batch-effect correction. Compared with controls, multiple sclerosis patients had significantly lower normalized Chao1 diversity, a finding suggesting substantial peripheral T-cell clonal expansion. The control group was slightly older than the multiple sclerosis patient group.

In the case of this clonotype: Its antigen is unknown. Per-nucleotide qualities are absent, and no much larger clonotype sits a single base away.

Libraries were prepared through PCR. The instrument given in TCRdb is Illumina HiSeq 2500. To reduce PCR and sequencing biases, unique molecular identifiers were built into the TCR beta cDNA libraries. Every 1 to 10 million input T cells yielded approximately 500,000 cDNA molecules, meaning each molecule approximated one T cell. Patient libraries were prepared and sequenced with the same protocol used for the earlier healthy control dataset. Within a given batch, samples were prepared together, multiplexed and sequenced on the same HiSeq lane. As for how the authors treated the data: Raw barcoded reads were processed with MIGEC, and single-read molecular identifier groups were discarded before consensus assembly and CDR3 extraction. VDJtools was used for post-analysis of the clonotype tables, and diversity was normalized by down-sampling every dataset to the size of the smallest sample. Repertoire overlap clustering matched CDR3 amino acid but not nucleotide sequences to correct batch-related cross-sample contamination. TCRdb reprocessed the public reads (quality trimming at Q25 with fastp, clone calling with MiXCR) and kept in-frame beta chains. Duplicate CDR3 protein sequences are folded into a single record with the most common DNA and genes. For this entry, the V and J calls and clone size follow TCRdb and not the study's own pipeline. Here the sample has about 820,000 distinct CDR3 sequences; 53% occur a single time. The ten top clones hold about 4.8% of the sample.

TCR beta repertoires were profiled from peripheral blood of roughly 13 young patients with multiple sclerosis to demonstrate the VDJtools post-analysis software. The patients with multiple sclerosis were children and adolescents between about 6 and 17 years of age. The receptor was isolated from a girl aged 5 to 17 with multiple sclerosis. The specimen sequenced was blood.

CDR3 region: CASSEGTGESYEQYF. The base sequence is TGTGCCAGCAGTGAAGGGACAGGGGAATCCTACGAGCAGTACTTC. Recombination connected TRBV6-1 to TRBJ2-7; the central 9 bases match TRBD1. The germline V gene provides CDR1 MNHNS and CDR2 SASEGT. The CDR3 holds 15 amino acids from the cysteine to the phenylalanine. Only CDR3 DNA remains: 45 bases, in frame from the first base. Clipping removes 1 base from V and 1 base from J, with 2 as the unmatched junction base count.